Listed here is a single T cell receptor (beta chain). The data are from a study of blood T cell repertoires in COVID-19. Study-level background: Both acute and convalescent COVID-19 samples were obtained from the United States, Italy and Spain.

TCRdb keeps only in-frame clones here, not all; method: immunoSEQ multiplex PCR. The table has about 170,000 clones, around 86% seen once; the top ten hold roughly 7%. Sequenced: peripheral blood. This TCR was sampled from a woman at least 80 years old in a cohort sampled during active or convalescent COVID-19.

The CDR3 is CASSVPGLAGARPEQFF. The CDR3 DNA is TGTGCCAGCAGCGTACCGGGACTAGCGGGAGCTCGCCCTGAGCAGTTCTTC. V usage is TRBV5-6 and J usage is TRBJ2-1; 14 bases are a match to TRBD2. Trimming cost V 4 bases and J 9 bases; bases outside gene matches: 12. Germline CDR1 reads SGHDT; CDR2 reads YYEEEE. This CDR3 region has 17 residues.